Shown below are 12 T cell receptor beta chains from a single sample sequenced in a study of beta chain features in type 1 diabetes (dated by TCRdb to 2016 to 2019). Study-wide conclusions, independent of this receptor: A moderate but significant shortening of TCRB CDR3 length was observed in type 1 diabetes patients in all four CD4+ subsets.

These receptors' targets are unknown. Library creation used the immunoSEQ multiplex PCR assay. The entire isolated RNA was reverse transcribed using the High Capacity cDNA Reverse Transcription Kit, and thus expressed TCRB transcripts were sequenced. Here the immuneACCESS table is served through TCRdb, limited to in-frame sequences with V and J called. Missing clones are a known gap in these copies; in checked studies unresolved V genes cover under half, and the rest lacks a known reason. A total of approximately 250,000 clones appear in this sample, approximately 11% of them only once. The ten largest clones represent around 0.018% of the sample. Sequencing used naive CD4+ T cells from blood. Reading the label with the study, this specimen's cell subset or site is: true naive CD4+ T cells. The receptor source for this set is a man under 40 with type 1 diabetes.

This clone turned up a few times. V gene TRBV20-1 combines with J gene TRBJ2-7, with D unresolved. The CDR3 extends over 11 amino acids. Germline CDR1 and CDR2: DFQATT and SNEGSKA (reference sequence). The V end lost 3 bases, the J end lost 1 base, and 4 bases lay between the germline ends. As DNA, the CDR3 is TGCAGTGCTAGTCAGTCCTACGAGCAGTACTTC. Translated, it gives CSASQSYEQYF.

A few counts support this clone. V gene TRBV11-2 combines with J gene TRBJ2-1, with 11 bases lining up with TRBD2. Unmatched junction bases numbered 10, after V lost 4 bases and J lost 8 bases. Germline V CDR1 and CDR2: SGHAT, FQNNGV. This CDR3 contains 16 residues. This CDR3 reads CASSSLTGLAAHEQFF. The CDR3, as DNA: TGTGCCAGCAGCTCCCTCACGGGACTAGCGGCACATGAGCAGTTCTTC.

The rearrangement joins TRBV7-2 to TRBJ1-2; 8 nucleotides line up with TRBD1. Germline V gives CDR1 SGHTA, CDR2 FQGNSA. The CDR3 has 13 residues. V dropped 1 base and J dropped 6; count of bases not matched to a gene: 1. The CDR3 spells CASSLGTGNGYTF. The CDR3 nucleotides are TGTGCCAGCAGCTTAGGGACAGGGAATGGCTACACCTTC.

This clone was counted a few times. The V gene is TRBV9, the J gene TRBJ1-4, with D tentatively TRBD1 (6 bases). Trimming took off 4 bases at V and 0 bases at J, with 10 bases between the two ends. Germline CDR1 and CDR2: SGDLS and YYNGEE. The CDR3 sequence is 15 residues long. The CDR3 DNA reads as TGTGCCAGCAGCACAGGGCCCACAACTAATGAAAAACTGTTTTTT. The encoded protein is CASSTGPTTNEKLFF.

V and J are TRBV7-2 and TRBJ1-1; D may be TRBD1 (6 bases). With 5 bases removed from V and 1 base from J, the gap between germline ends came to 11 bases. The CDR3 consists of 14 residues. Germline loops: CDR1 SGHTA, CDR2 FQGNSA. Here the CDR3 reads CASSRKQGNTEAFF. Here the CDR3 DNA reads TGTGCCAGCAGCCGAAAACAGGGGAACACTGAAGCTTTCTTT.

The gene calls are TRBV28 and TRBJ2-1, with 8 positions matching TRBD2. In germline, CDR1 is MDHEN, CDR2 SYDVKM. The CDR3 totals 14 residues. V was clipped by 4 bases and J by 8 bases; unmatched bases: 7. The CDR3 here is CASSSSGGADEQFF. CDR3 sequence (DNA): TGTGCCAGCAGTTCCTCGGGGGGGGCGGATGAGCAGTTCTTC. The entire variable domain, with the rest obtained from reference TRBV28 and TRBJ2-1, is as follows: DVKVTQSSRYLVKRTGEKVFLECVQDMDHENMFWYRQDPGLGLRLIYFSYDVKMKEKGDIPEGYSVSREKKERFSLILESASTNQTSMYLCASSSSGGADEQFFGPGTRLTVL.

Details on this clone: Other nucleotide sequences in the sample specify the same CDR3. The CDR3 here is CASSLTGEETQYF. The DNA of the CDR3 is TGTGCCAGCAGCTTGACGGGGGAGGAGACCCAGTACTTC. This sequence joins TRBV7-9 and TRBJ2-5; D might be TRBD2 (6 bases). Germline V gives CDR1 SEHNR, CDR2 FQNEAQ (reference sequence). The CDR3 runs to 13 residues. Trimming shortened V by 3 bases and J by 5 bases, and 10 bases separated the two germline ends.

A few counts support this clone. The chain links TRBV11-2 to TRBJ2-7, with D perhaps matching TRBD1 (5 bases). The germline V gene has CDR1 SGHAT and CDR2 FQNNGV. There are 14 residues in the CDR3. Trimming took off 3 bases at V and 6 bases at J, with 15 bases between the two ends. CDR3 DNA: TGTGCCAGCAGCTTGGGTAGGGTGGGGCTCGAGCAGTACTTC. Its translation: CASSLGRVGLEQYF.

The chain employs TRBV30 and TRBJ2-2; tentatively, D is TRBD1 (7 bases). Germline V gene sequence: CDR1 GTSNPN, CDR2 SVGIG (reference sequence). The CDR3 spans 13 residues. Trimming pared 5 bases from V and 5 bases from J, leaving 12 bases between. For the CDR3, the DNA is TGTGCCTGGCAACAGGGGAGGACCGGGGAGCTGTTTTTT. Protein: CAWQQGRTGELFF.

The chain is built from TRBV7-2 and TRBJ1-2; possible D gene TRBD1, 6 bases. Germline values: CDR1 SGHTA, CDR2 FQGNSA. The CDR3 extends over 14 amino acids. V lost 4 bases and J lost 2, with 11 bases in between. CDR3 sequence: CASSYDRTNYGYTF. Written as DNA, the CDR3 is TGTGCCAGCAGCTACGACAGGACGAACTATGGCTACACCTTC.

This clone has a handful of counts. This sequence joins TRBV5-1 and TRBJ2-5, with TRBD1 matching over 7 bases. Germline lookup yields CDR1 SGHRS and CDR2 YFSETQ. The CDR3 spans 16 residues. V shed 0 bases, J shed 1 base, and the junction held 6 bases outside the gene matches. This CDR3 reads CASSLATTGFQETQYF. As DNA, the CDR3 is TGCGCCAGCAGCTTGGCTACGACAGGGTTCCAAGAGACCCAGTACTTC.

The chain recombines TRBV30 with TRBJ2-1; D is unclear. V gave up 0 bases and J gave up 8 bases, with 5 bases separating them. The CDR3 sequence is 11 residues long. Germline V gene data show CDR1 as GTSNPN and CDR2 as SVGIG (reference sequence). In DNA, the CDR3 is TGTGCCTGGAGTGTCAGGTATGAGCAGTTCTTC. It specifies CAWSVRYEQFF.